The clone carrying this T cell receptor beta chain was detected only a few times. The data were taken from a study of blood T cell repertoires in COVID-19. Turning to the study itself: Sources were T cells, B-cell-depleted T cells, or PBMCs; the material itself was cDNA or gDNA.

Per the study methods: Amplification from reference gene primers served as the basis for estimated nucleated cell counts. TCRdb keeps only in-frame clones here, not all; method: immunoSEQ multiplex PCR. The V and J calls and the clone size are those of that table, but D and trimming were determined from the DNA. The profile shows 180,000 or so clones, about 85% of them singletons. There are 14 residues in the CDR3. CDR1 and CDR2 from the germline V gene are SGHDT and YYEEEE. Trimming cost V 2 bases and J 4 bases, with 12 bases left between them. Patients from Seattle were sampled longitudinally, starting during active infection.

This chain links TRBV5-6 with TRBJ1-2; D is unresolved. This receptor was taken from a woman between 70 and 85 years old with COVID-19, enrolled during active disease. The sample taken for sequencing was peripheral blood. CDR3 region: CASSFSQRIYGYTF. For the CDR3, the DNA is TGTGCCAGCAGCTTTTCGCAGCGGATCTATGGCTACACCTTC.